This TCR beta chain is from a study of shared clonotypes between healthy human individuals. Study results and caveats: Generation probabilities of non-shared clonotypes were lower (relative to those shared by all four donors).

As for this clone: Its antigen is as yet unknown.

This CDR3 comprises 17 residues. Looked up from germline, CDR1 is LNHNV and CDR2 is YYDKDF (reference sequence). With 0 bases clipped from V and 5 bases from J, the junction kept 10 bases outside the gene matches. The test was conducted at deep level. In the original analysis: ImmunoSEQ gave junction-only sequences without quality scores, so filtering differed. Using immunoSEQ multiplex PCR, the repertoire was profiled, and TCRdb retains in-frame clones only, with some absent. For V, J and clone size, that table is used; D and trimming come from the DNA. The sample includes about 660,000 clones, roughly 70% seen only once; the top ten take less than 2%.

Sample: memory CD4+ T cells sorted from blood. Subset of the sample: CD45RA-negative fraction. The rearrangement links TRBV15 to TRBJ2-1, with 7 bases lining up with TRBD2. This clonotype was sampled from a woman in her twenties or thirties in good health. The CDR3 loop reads CATSRDAPRGVDNEQFF. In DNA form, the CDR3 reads TGTGCCACCAGCAGAGATGCCCCCCGGGGGGTCGACAATGAGCAGTTCTTC.